What follows is one TCR beta chain and its context. What it binds is not known. The same CDR3 can be traced to other DNA sequences in this sample. These data are taken from a study of beta chain features in type 1 diabetes. Expressed TCRB transcripts got sequenced, as all isolated RNA was reverse transcribed. Assay used: immunoSEQ multiplex PCR; TCRdb lists only in-frame clones, some missing. The table lists about 640,000 clones, roughly 12% of them singletons. Cells sorted by CD45RO/CCR7/CD25/CD127/CD95/CD27 comprised CD4+ naive, central memory, regulatory and stem cell-like memory cells. The CDR3 is 13 amino acids. V lost 0 bases and J 4 bases, leaving 6 bases between the germline ends. Germline-derived CDR1 and CDR2 are SEHNR and FQNEAQ (reference sequence). Study-level points and caveats: The similarity of naive, central memory and Treg TCRB repertoires appeared greater among patients than among healthy donors. Researchers report that Type 1 diabetes patients had moderately but significantly shorter TCRB CDR3s across all four CD4+ subsets.

V gene TRBV7-9 combines with J gene TRBJ2-5; D not certain. The sequencing input was naive CD4+ T cells from blood. This TCR was recovered from a man aged 25-45 years with type 1 diabetes. For the CDR3, the DNA is TGTGCCAGCAGCTTAGCGGACGGAGAGACCCAGTACTTC. The encoded protein is CASSLADGETQYF.